This T cell receptor beta chain was sequenced for a study of blood T cell repertoires in COVID-19 (TCRdb year 2020). General notes on the study: Samples from collaborators originated in the United States, Italy and Spain and spanned both the acute and convalescent phases of COVID-19. The prospective study material was composed of cDNA or gDNA derived from T cells, B-cell-depleted T cells, or PBMCs. Deeply sampled blood TCRbeta repertoires from subjects exposed to, actively infected with, or recovered from COVID-19 were included in the dataset. The repertoires were made available in a free public database intended to serve as a resource for research on the immune response to SARS-CoV-2. The samples were drawn from the first 160 participants of the ongoing ImmuneRACE study and from 1,254 subjects provided by 6 global collaborators. Sample metadata almost always included a de-identified subject ID, COVID-19 status, age in years and sex. Where available, HLA class I and class II types were obtained from metadata supplied by the sample provider rather than from assay-based typing.

A second Seattle source provided samples from volunteer blood donors who had recovered from COVID-19. Each collaborating institution followed its own protocols to collect whole blood in K2EDTA tubes. For TCRbeta analysis, collaborators shipped samples in one of three forms: frozen whole blood, isolated PBMCs, or DNA extracted from either of those sample types. As concerns this clone: Its antigen is not yet known. The sample holds no much larger clone one base away, and base qualities are not on file.

TCRbeta CDR3 regions were amplified from genomic DNA by means of the immunoSEQ Assay, a bias-controlled multiplex PCR. In the authors' own workflow: Within the assay, amplification of reference gene primers was used to estimate how many nucleated cells each sample contained. To quantify the absolute abundance of each unique TCRbeta CDR3 rearrangement, sequence reads were collapsed and filtered. Productive Simpson clonality was computed per sample as the square root of Simpson's diversity index over productive rearrangements. TCRdb limited this immuneACCESS table to in-frame rearrangements with V and J called. A share of clones is missing; checked studies link under half to unresolved V genes, and the rest is unexplained. V, J and clone size are those of that table, while D and trimming were read from the DNA. The sample table shows a few hundred thousand clones, and about nine tenths are seen once. The top ten hold over 7.5% of the sample.

Overall study outcomes, separate from this receptor: The amount of clinical and demographic metadata varied by source and participant and was provided uncurated.

The sequence was collected from a man aged 35-49 years who had recovered from COVID-19. The material sequenced was peripheral blood.

The sequence in DNA is TGTGCCAGCAGTTTTAATCTCGGCGGGATATTCTCATACGAGCAGTACTTC. It encodes CASSFNLGGIFSYEQYF. The rearrangement combines TRBV6-2 or TRBV6-3 with TRBJ2-7; 6 matching bases give a weak D call of TRBD2. The CDR3 starts with the cysteine, ends with the phenylalanine, and has 17 residues. Left in the record is the CDR3 DNA by itself, 51 bases read in frame from the first base. The V and J ends are trimmed by 4 bases and 4 bases, leaving 23 bases between them. CDR1 and CDR2 were assigned from the germline V gene as MNHEY and SVGEGT.